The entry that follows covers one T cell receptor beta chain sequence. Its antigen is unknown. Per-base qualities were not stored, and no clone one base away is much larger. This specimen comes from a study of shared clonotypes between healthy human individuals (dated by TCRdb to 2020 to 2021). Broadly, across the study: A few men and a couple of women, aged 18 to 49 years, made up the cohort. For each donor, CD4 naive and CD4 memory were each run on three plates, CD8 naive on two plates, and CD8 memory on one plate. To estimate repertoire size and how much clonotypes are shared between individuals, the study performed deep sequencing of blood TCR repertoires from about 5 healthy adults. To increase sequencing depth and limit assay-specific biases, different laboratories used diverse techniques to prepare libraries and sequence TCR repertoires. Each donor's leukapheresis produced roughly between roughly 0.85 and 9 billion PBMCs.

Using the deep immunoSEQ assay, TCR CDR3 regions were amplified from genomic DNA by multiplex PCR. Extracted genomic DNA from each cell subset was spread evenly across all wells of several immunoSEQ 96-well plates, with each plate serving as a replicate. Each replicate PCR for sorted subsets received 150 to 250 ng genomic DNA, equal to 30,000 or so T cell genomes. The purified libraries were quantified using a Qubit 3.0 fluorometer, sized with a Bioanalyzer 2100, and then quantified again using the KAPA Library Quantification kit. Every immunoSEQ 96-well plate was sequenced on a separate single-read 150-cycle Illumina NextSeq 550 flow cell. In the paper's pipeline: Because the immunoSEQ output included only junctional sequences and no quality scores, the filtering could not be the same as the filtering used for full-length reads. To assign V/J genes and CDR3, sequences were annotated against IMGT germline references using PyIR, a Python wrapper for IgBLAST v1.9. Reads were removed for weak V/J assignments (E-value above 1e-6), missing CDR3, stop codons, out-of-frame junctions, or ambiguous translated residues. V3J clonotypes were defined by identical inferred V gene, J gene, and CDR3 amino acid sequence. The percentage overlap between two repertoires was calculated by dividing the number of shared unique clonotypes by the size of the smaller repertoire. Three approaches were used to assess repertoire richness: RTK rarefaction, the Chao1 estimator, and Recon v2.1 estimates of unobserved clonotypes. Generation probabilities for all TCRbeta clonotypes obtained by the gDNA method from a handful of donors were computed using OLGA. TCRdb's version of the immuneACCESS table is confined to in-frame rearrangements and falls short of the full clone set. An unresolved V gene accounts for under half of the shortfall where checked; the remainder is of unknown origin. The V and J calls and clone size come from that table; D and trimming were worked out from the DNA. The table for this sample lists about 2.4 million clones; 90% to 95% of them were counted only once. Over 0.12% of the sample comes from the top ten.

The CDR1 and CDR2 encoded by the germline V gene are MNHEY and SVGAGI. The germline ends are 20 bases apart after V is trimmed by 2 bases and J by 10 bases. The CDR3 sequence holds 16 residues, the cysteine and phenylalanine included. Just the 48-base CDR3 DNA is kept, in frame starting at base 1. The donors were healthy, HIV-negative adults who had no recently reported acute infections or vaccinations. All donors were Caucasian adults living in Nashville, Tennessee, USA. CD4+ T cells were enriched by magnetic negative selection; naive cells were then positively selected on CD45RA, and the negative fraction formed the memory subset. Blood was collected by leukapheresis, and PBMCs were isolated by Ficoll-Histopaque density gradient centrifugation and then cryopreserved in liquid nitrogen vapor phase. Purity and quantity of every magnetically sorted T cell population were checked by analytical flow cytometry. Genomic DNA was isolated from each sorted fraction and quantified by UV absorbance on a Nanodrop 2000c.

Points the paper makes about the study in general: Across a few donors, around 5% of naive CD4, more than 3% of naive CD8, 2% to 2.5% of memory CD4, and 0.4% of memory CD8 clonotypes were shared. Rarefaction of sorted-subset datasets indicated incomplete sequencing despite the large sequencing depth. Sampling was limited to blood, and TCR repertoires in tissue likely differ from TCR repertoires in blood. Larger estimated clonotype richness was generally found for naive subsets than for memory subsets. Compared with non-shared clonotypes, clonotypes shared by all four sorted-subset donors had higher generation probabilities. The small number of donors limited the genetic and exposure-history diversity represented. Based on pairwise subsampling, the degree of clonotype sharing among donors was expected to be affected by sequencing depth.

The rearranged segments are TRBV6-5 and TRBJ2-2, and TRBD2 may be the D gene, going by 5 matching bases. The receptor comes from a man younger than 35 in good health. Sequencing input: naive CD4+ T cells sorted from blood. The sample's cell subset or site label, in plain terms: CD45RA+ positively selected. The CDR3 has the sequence CASSYKPGSGLVELFF. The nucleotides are TGTGCCAGCAGTTACAAACCGGGGTCGGGGTTGGTGGAGCTGTTTTTT.